The rows below give T cell receptor beta chains drawn from one sample of a study of CD8 T cells in Susac syndrome. From the immunoSEQ multiplex PCR reads, TCRdb called clonotypes with MiXCR, one entry per CDR3 protein. The sample contains 100,000 to 150,000 distinct CDR3 sequences, approximately 96% of which appear only once. Sequencing input: CD8+ T cells from PBMCs. The receptors here all came from a human donor with Susac syndrome. CDR3s include the opening cysteine and the closing phenylalanine or tryptophan. The D gene is left open where the match is weak. Only part of the rows carry a size: once, few, many, or a class if the clone is expanded.

TRBV18,-,TRBJ2-7,-,TGTGCCAGCTCACACCCTGACTCGCCGTCCAACGAGCAGTACTTC,CASSHPDSPSNEQYF
TRBV7-8,TRBD1,TRBJ1-5,-,TGTGCCAGCAGCTGGGGAAGGACAGGGCATAGCAATCAGCCCCAGCATTTT,CASSWGRTGHSNQPQHF
TRBV5-6,-,TRBJ1-5,once,TGTGCCAGCAGCTTGCGGATGGCAGGGGCGCAGCCCCAGCATTTT,CASSLRMAGAQPQHF
TRBV12-3/TRBV12-4,TRBD2,TRBJ2-7,-,TGTGCCAGCAGTTTGGGGCTAGCGGGAGCCTACGAGCAGTACTTC,CASSLGLAGAYEQYF
TRBV3-1,-,TRBJ1-4,-,TGTGCCAGCAGCCAAGCGGTGACGACTAATGAAAAACTGTTTTTT,CASSQAVTTNEKLFF
TRBV9,-,TRBJ2-3,-,TGTGCCAGCAGCGCGCCTAGAGGGGGTAGCACAGATACGCAGTATTTT,CASSAPRGGSTDTQYF
TRBV29-1,-,TRBJ2-1,-,TGCAGCACCGAGGAGGGTTTGAATGAGCAGTTCTTC,CSTEEGLNEQFF
TRBV4-1,TRBD1,TRBJ2-7,-,TGCGCCAGCAGCCATCCGGGGACAGGACCCTACGAGCAGTACTTC,CASSHPGTGPYEQYF
TRBV9,-,TRBJ1-5,-,TGTGCCAGCAGCGTAGAACAGGAGAATTATCAGCCCCAGCATTTT,CASSVEQENYQPQHF
TRBV4-3,-,TRBJ2-7,once,TGCGCCAGCAGCACCTCACAGGGTTACGAGCAGTACTTC,CASSTSQGYEQYF
TRBV6-2/TRBV6-3,-,TRBJ2-7,-,TGTGCCAGCAGTTACTCCCCTAGTGGGTCCTACGAGCAGTACTTC,CASSYSPSGSYEQYF
TRBV25-1,-,TRBJ2-7,-,TGTGCCAGCAGTGAGCAGACAGTATACGAGCAGTACTTC,CASSEQTVYEQYF
TRBV5-1,-,TRBJ2-3,few,TGCGCCAGCAGCGAAACAACGGCAGATACGCAGTATTTT,CASSETTADTQYF
TRBV30,-,TRBJ2-1,-,TGTGCCTGGAGTGGACCCAATGAGCAGTTCTTC,CAWSGPNEQFF
TRBV27,-,TRBJ1-5,-,TGTGCCAACAGTTTCGGGGCGTATCAGCCCCAGCATTTT,CANSFGAYQPQHF
TRBV6-1,-,TRBJ1-1,-,TGTGCCAGTTTAGGAGGGACGAACACTGAAGCTTTCTTT,CASLGGTNTEAFF
TRBV27,-,TRBJ1-1,-,TGTGCCAGCAGTAGTTCTTTGAAGGGGACCACTGAAGCTTTCTTT,CASSSSLKGTTEAFF
TRBV6-5,-,TRBJ1-2,-,TGTGCCAGCAGTTCGAGCCAGACCTATGGCTACACCTTC,CASSSSQTYGYTF
TRBV30,TRBD1,TRBJ2-7,-,TGTGCCTGGTCGGACAGGGACTCCTACGAGCAGTACTTC,CAWSDRDSYEQYF
TRBV30,TRBD1,TRBJ1-5,-,TGTGCCTGGAGTGTACAGGGGGAAGTACAGCCCCAGCATTTT,CAWSVQGEVQPQHF
TRBV30,TRBD1,TRBJ2-3,-,TGTGCCTGGATGACAGGGATGGGCACAGATACGCAGTATTTT,CAWMTGMGTDTQYF
TRBV29-1,-,TRBJ2-7,few,TGCAGCGTCCAGACCCTGGGCGGGGCCGACGAGCAGTACTTC,CSVQTLGGADEQYF